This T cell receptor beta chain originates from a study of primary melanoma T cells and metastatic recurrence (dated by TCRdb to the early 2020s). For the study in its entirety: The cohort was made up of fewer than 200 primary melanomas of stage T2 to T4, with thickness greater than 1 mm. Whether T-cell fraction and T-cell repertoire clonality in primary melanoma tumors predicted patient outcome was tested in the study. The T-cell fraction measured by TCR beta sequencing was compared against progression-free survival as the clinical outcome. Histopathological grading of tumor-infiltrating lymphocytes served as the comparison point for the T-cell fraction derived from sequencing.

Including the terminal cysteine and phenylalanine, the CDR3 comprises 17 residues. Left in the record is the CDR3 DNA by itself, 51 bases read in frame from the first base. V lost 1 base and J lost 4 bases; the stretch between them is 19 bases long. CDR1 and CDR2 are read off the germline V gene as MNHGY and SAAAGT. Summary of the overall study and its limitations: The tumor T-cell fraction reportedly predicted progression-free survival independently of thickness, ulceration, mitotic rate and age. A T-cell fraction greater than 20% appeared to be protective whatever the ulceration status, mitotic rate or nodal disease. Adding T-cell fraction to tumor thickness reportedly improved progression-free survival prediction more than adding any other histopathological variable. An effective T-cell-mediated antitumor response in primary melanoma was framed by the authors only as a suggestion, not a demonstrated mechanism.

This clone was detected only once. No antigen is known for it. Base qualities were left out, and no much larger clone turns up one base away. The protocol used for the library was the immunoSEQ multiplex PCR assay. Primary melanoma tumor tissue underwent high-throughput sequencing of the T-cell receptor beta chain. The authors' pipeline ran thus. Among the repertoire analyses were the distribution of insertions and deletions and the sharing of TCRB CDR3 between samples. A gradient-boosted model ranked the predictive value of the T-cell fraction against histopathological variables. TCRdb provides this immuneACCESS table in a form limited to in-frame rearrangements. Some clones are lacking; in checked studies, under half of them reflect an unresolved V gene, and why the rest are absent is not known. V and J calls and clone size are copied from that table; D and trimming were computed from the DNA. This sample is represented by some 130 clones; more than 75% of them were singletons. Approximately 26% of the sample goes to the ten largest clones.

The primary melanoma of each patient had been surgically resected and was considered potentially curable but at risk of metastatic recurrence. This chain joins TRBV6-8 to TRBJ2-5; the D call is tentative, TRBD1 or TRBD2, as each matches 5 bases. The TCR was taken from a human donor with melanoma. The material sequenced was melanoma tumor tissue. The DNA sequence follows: TGTGCCAGCAGTTACTTCGGGGTGCGAGGGGTTGGAGAGACCCAGTACTTC. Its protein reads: CASSYFGVRGVGETQYF.